The rows below give T cell receptor beta chains drawn from one sample of a study of CD8+CD57+ T cells in acquired aplastic anemia. TCRdb re-derived calls from the reads in MiXCR, one entry per CDR3 protein. The sample contains roughly 200,000 distinct CDR3 sequences, roughly 65% of which appear only once. The specimen was sorted CD4+, CD8+, or CD8+CD57+ T cells (not recorded which) from PBMCs. These receptors all stem from a human donor with aplastic anemia. Each CDR3 is given with its conserved first and last residue. The D gene is left open where the match is weak. Rows give clone size only sometimes, using once, few, many, or a class for an expanded clone.

V gene: TRBV7-2
clone size: .
D gene: TRBD1
J gene: TRBJ1-1
CDR3 DNA: TGTGCCAGCAGCTTAGCGTGGACAGGGGGCTTCGGAGCTTTCTTT
CDR3 protein: CASSLAWTGGFGAFF

V gene: TRBV7-2
clone size: .
D gene: .
J gene: TRBJ1-1
CDR3 DNA: TGTGCCAGCAGCGTTGACCAGGGGAACACTGAAGCTTTCTTT
CDR3 protein: CASSVDQGNTEAFF

V gene: TRBV19
clone size: .
D gene: .
J gene: TRBJ1-1
CDR3 DNA: TGTGCCAGTAGTATCCGATACAGGGATTGGATAGGAACTGAAGCTTTCTTT
CDR3 protein: CASSIRYRDWIGTEAFF

V gene: TRBV4-2
clone size: many
D gene: TRBD2
J gene: TRBJ2-1
CDR3 DNA: TGTGCCAGCAGCCAAGATGAAGCTAGCGGGAATGAGCAGTTCTTC
CDR3 protein: CASSQDEASGNEQFF

V gene: TRBV25-1
clone size: many
D gene: .
J gene: TRBJ1-4
CDR3 DNA: TGTGCCAGCAGTGATTCCCCATGCGGGATACCATCTTATGAAAAACTGTTTTTT
CDR3 protein: CASSDSPCGIPSYEKLFF

V gene: TRBV9
clone size: few
D gene: TRBD1
J gene: TRBJ2-7
CDR3 DNA: TGTGCCAGCAGCCCGCGGACGGGACAGGGTGCCTACGAGCAGTACTTC
CDR3 protein: CASSPRTGQGAYEQYF

V gene: TRBV7-9
clone size: .
D gene: .
J gene: TRBJ2-2
CDR3 DNA: TGTGCCAGCAGCTTAGGGCGGGGGGAGCTGTTTTTT
CDR3 protein: CASSLGRGELFF

V gene: TRBV5-1
clone size: few
D gene: .
J gene: TRBJ2-7
CDR3 DNA: TGCGCCAGCAGCTGGGGAGGCGAGCAGTACTTC
CDR3 protein: CASSWGGEQYF

V gene: TRBV7-2
clone size: .
D gene: .
J gene: TRBJ2-7
CDR3 DNA: TGTGCCATAACGGGACTCCTGGGCGAGCAGTACTTC
CDR3 protein: CAITGLLGEQYF

V gene: TRBV5-6
clone size: .
D gene: TRBD2
J gene: TRBJ2-5
CDR3 DNA: TGTGCCAGCAGGACTAGCGGGTGGGAAGAGACCCAGTACTTC
CDR3 protein: CASRTSGWEETQYF

V gene: TRBV5-1
clone size: .
D gene: .
J gene: TRBJ1-1
CDR3 DNA: TGCGCCAGCAGCATCGGGACGGTAAGGTCCACTGAAGCTTTCTTT
CDR3 protein: CASSIGTVRSTEAFF

V gene: TRBV7-2
clone size: .
D gene: TRBD2
J gene: TRBJ2-7
CDR3 DNA: TGTGCCAGCAGTCGTGACCAACGGGAGGGCTCCTACGAGCAGTACTTC
CDR3 protein: CASSRDQREGSYEQYF

V gene: TRBV7-9
clone size: .
D gene: TRBD1
J gene: TRBJ2-1
CDR3 DNA: TGTGCCAGCAGCTTGGGGACAGGGGATCGGGATGAGCAGTTCTTC
CDR3 protein: CASSLGTGDRDEQFF

V gene: TRBV7-2
clone size: few
D gene: TRBD2
J gene: TRBJ2-5
CDR3 DNA: TGTGCCAGCAGCCCTTGGACTAGCGGGATGTCCTGGGGGGAGACCCAGTACTTC
CDR3 protein: CASSPWTSGMSWGETQYF

V gene: TRBV7-9
clone size: .
D gene: TRBD1
J gene: TRBJ1-2
CDR3 DNA: TGTGCCAGCAGCTTAGGGGGACAGGGTCACTATGGCTACACCTTC
CDR3 protein: CASSLGGQGHYGYTF

V gene: TRBV10-3
clone size: once
D gene: .
J gene: TRBJ2-7
CDR3 DNA: TGTGCCATCAGTGATTCTACCCTGGGGGTGCACTACGAGCAGTACTTC
CDR3 protein: CAISDSTLGVHYEQYF

V gene: TRBV7-9
clone size: few
D gene: .
J gene: TRBJ1-5
CDR3 DNA: TGTGCCAGCAGCTTATCGGCCACCAATCAGCCCCAGCATTTT
CDR3 protein: CASSLSATNQPQHF

V gene: TRBV7-8
clone size: .
D gene: .
J gene: TRBJ1-1
CDR3 DNA: TGTGCCAGCAGCTTAGTCCCTTCGGGGCTCCCTGAAGCTTTCTTT
CDR3 protein: CASSLVPSGLPEAFF

V gene: TRBV7-2
clone size: .
D gene: .
J gene: TRBJ2-7
CDR3 DNA: TGCGCCAGCGCCTTAGTGCAGGGCGTCATCTACGAGCAGTGCTTC
CDR3 protein: CASALVQGVIYEQCF

V gene: TRBV4-1
clone size: .
D gene: .
J gene: TRBJ1-1
CDR3 DNA: TGCGCCAGCAGCCAAATTGGGGGGGTCGCTGAAGCTTTCTTT
CDR3 protein: CASSQIGGVAEAFF

V gene: TRBV5-1
clone size: .
D gene: TRBD2
J gene: TRBJ2-2
CDR3 DNA: TGCGCCAGCAGCCCGCGGGAGGGTGACGGGGAGCTGTTTTTT
CDR3 protein: CASSPREGDGELFF

V gene: TRBV19
clone size: many
D gene: .
J gene: TRBJ1-1
CDR3 DNA: TGTGCCAGTAGTATCGGAATTACTGAAGCTTTCTTT
CDR3 protein: CASSIGITEAFF

V gene: TRBV24-1
clone size: .
D gene: TRBD2
J gene: TRBJ2-1
CDR3 DNA: TGTGCCACCAGTGATTTTGTGGCGGGGGGAGGGAATGAGCAGTTCTTC
CDR3 protein: CATSDFVAGGGNEQFF

V gene: TRBV10-3
clone size: few
D gene: TRBD1
J gene: TRBJ1-3
CDR3 DNA: TGTGCCATCAGACAGGGGGCGAGTGGAAACACCATATATTTT
CDR3 protein: CAIRQGASGNTIYF

V gene: TRBV19
clone size: .
D gene: .
J gene: TRBJ1-5
CDR3 DNA: TGTGCCAGTAGTATGAACAGGCAGGGTCTAGGCGGTCAGCCCCAGCATTTT
CDR3 protein: CASSMNRQGLGGQPQHF

V gene: TRBV10-3
clone size: .
D gene: .
J gene: TRBJ2-2
CDR3 DNA: TGTGCCATCAGTGAAAACACCGGGGAGCTGTTTTTT
CDR3 protein: CAISENTGELFF

V gene: TRBV2
clone size: .
D gene: .
J gene: TRBJ2-1
CDR3 DNA: TGTGCCAGCAGTGAAACTAGCAGCTTCAACCCCTCGTTCTTC
CDR3 protein: CASSETSSFNPSFF

V gene: TRBV12-3/TRBV12-4
clone size: many
D gene: .
J gene: TRBJ2-2
CDR3 DNA: TGTGCCAGCAGTCCCGACAGAAACACCGGGGAGCTGTTTTTT
CDR3 protein: CASSPDRNTGELFF

V gene: TRBV24-1
clone size: .
D gene: .
J gene: TRBJ2-5
CDR3 DNA: TGTGCCACCAGTGATTTTGAAGAGACCCAGTACTTC
CDR3 protein: CATSDFEETQYF

V gene: TRBV19
clone size: .
D gene: TRBD1
J gene: TRBJ1-2
CDR3 DNA: TGTGCCAGTGGGACAGTTGGCTACACCTTC
CDR3 protein: CASGTVGYTF

V gene: TRBV27
clone size: .
D gene: .
J gene: TRBJ2-2
CDR3 DNA: TGTGCCAGCAGTTTATCGAGGGGGAACAGGGAGCTGTTTTTT
CDR3 protein: CASSLSRGNRELFF

V gene: TRBV10-2
clone size: .
D gene: .
J gene: TRBJ1-1
CDR3 DNA: TGCGCCAGCAGTGACAGGGCTGGATTTAACACTGAAGCTTTCTTT
CDR3 protein: CASSDRAGFNTEAFF

V gene: TRBV20-1
clone size: few
D gene: .
J gene: TRBJ2-1
CDR3 DNA: TGCAGTGCTAGAAGTCTTTTGGGACTTACCTACAATGAGCAGTTCTTC
CDR3 protein: CSARSLLGLTYNEQFF

V gene: TRBV24-1
clone size: .
D gene: .
J gene: TRBJ1-1
CDR3 DNA: TGTGCCACCGCGACGTTAGTTACTGAAGCTTTCTTT
CDR3 protein: CATATLVTEAFF

V gene: TRBV5-6
clone size: once
D gene: .
J gene: TRBJ2-5
CDR3 DNA: TGTGCCAGCAGCTTGGGAAGTATGGTCACCCAGTACTTC
CDR3 protein: CASSLGSMVTQYF

V gene: TRBV11-2
clone size: .
D gene: TRBD2
J gene: TRBJ2-2
CDR3 DNA: TGTGCCAGCAGTTTCAAGGGACTAGCGGGTACCGGGGAGCTGTTTTTT
CDR3 protein: CASSFKGLAGTGELFF

V gene: TRBV5-1
clone size: few
D gene: TRBD1
J gene: TRBJ1-2
CDR3 DNA: TGTGCCAGCAGCACACAGGGGCCTTCTCTCTATGGCTACACCTTC
CDR3 protein: CASSTQGPSLYGYTF

V gene: TRBV19
clone size: .
D gene: .
J gene: TRBJ1-2
CDR3 DNA: TGTGCCACTGGTCGGGACAACTATGGCTACACCTTC
CDR3 protein: CATGRDNYGYTF

V gene: TRBV11-2
clone size: .
D gene: .
J gene: TRBJ1-6
CDR3 DNA: TGTGCCAGCAGCCCCCGACCAAAGTCGGGTTCACCCCTCCACTTT
CDR3 protein: CASSPRPKSGSPLHF

V gene: TRBV7-8
clone size: few
D gene: TRBD2
J gene: TRBJ2-1
CDR3 DNA: TGTGCCAGCAGCTTAGGCTGGCGGGGGGGAAGCTACAATGAGCAGTTCTTC
CDR3 protein: CASSLGWRGGSYNEQFF